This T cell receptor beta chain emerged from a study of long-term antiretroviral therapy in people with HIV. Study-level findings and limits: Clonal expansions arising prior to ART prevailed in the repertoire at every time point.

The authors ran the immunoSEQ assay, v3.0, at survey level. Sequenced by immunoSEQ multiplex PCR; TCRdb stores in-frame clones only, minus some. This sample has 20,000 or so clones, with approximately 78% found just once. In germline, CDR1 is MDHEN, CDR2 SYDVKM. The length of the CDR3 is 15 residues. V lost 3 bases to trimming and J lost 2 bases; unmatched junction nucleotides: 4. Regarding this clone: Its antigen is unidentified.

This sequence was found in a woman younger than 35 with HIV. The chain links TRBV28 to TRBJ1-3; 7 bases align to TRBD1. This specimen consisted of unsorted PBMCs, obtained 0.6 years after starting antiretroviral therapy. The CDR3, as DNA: TGTGCCAGCAGTTTCGACAGGGATACTGGAAACACCATATATTTT. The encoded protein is CASSFDRDTGNTIYF.